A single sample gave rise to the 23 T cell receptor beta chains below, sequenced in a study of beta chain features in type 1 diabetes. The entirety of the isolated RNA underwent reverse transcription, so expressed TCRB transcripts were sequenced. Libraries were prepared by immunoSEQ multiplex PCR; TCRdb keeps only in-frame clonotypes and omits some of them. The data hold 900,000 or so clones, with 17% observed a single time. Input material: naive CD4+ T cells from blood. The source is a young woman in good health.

The CDR3 DNA is TGTGCCAGCAGCCCCGAACCCCCAGATACGCAGTATTTT. Its protein is CASSPEPPDTQYF. The gene calls are TRBV4-2 and TRBJ2-3; D is unresolved. This CDR3 comprises 13 residues. Per germline, CDR1 LGHNA and CDR2 YNFKEQ. The V end was cut by 4 bases, the J end by 4 bases, with 9 bases between.

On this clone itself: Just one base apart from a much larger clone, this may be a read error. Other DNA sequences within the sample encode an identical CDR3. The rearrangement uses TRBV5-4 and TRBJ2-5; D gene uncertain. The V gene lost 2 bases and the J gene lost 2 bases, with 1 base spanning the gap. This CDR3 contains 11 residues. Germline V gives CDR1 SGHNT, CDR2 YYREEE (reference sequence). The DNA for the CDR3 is TGTGCCAGCAGCTTACAAGAGACCCAGTACTTC. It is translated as CASSLQETQYF.

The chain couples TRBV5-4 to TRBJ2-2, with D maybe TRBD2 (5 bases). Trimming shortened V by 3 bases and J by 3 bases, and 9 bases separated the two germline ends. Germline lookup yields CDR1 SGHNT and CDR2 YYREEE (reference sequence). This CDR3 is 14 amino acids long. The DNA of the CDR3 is TGTGCCAGCAGCTCGCGGGCGGACACCGGGGAGCTGTTTTTT. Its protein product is CASSSRADTGELFF.

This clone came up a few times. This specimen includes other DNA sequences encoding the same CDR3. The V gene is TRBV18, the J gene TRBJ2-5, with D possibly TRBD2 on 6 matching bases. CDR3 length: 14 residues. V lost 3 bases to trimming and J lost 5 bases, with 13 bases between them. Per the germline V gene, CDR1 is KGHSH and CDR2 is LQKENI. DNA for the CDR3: TGTGCCAGCTCACCTACTTCGGGAGAGGAGACCCAGTACTTC. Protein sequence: CASSPTSGEETQYF.

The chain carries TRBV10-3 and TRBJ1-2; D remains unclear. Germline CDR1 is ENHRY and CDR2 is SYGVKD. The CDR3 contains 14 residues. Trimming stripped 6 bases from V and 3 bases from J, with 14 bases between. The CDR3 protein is CAISQDAGYYGYTF. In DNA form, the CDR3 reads TGTGCCATCAGCCAGGACGCGGGGTACTATGGCTACACCTTC.

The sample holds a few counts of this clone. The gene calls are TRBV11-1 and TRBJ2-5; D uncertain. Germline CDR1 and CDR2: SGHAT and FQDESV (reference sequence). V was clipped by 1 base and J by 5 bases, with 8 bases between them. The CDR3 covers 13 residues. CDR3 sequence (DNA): TGTGCCAGCAGCTTAGGCGGTGGGGAGACCCAGTACTTC. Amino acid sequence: CASSLGGGETQYF.

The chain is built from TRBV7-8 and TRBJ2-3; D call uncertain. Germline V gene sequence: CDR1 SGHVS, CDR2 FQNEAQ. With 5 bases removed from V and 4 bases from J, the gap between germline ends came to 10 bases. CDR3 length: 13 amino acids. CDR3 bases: TGTGCCAGCAGCCCCCGGGTTCCAGATACGCAGTATTTT. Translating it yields CASSPRVPDTQYF.

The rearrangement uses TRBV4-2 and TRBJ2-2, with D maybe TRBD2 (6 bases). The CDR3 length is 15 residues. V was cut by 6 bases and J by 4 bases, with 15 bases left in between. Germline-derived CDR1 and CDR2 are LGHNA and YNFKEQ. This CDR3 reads CASSRGREVTGELFF. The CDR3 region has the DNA TGTGCCAGCAGTAGGGGCAGGGAGGTCACCGGGGAGCTGTTTTTT.

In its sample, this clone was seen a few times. The CDR3 DNA reads as TGTGCCAGCAGTGGACAGGGTAGGAACACTGAAGCTTTCTTT. Translated: CASSGQGRNTEAFF. The genes are TRBV2 and TRBJ1-1; TRBD1 aligns across 7 bases. This CDR3 has 14 amino acids. V lost 4 bases to trimming and J lost 1 base; unmatched junction nucleotides: 3. Looked up from germline, CDR1 is SNHLY and CDR2 is FYNNEI.

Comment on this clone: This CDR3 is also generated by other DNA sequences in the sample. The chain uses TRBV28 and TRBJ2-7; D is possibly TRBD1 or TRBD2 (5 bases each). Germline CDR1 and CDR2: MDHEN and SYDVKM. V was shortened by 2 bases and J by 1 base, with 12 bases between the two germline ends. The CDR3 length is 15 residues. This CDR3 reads CASSLGAGGSYEQYF. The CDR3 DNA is TGTGCCAGCAGTTTAGGGGCAGGAGGTTCCTACGAGCAGTACTTC.

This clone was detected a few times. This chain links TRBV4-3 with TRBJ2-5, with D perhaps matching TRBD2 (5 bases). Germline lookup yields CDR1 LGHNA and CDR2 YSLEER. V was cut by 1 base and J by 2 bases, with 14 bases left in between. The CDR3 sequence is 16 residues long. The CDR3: CASSQARDRIQETQYF. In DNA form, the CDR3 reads TGCGCCAGCAGCCAAGCCCGGGATCGGATTCAAGAGACCCAGTACTTC.

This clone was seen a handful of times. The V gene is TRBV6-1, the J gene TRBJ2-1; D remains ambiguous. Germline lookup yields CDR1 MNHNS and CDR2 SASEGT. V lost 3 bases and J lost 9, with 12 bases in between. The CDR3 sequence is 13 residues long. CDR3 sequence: CASSDRAIGEQFF. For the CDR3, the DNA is TGTGCCAGCAGTGACCGGGCAATAGGTGAGCAGTTCTTC.

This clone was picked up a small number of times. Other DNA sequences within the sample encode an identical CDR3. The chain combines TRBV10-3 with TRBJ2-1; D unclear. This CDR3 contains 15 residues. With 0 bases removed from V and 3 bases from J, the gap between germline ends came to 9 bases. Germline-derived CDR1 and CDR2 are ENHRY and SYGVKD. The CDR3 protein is CAISESTSGYNEQFF. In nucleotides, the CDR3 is TGTGCCATCAGTGAGTCTACTTCCGGCTACAATGAGCAGTTCTTC.

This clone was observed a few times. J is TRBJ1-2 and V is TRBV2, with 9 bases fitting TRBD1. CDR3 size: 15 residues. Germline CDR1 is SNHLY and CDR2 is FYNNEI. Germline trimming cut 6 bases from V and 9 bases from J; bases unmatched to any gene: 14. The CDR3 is CASSQITGGRLSYTF. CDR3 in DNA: TGTGCCAGCAGCCAAATAACAGGGGGCCGACTTAGCTACACCTTC.

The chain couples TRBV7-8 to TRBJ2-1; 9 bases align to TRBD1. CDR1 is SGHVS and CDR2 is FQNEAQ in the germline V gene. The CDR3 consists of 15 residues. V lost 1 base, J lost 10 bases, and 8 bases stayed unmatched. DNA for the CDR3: TGTGCCAGCAGCTTAGGACAGGGGGGCGAGTGGGAGCAGTTCTTC. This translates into CASSLGQGGEWEQFF.

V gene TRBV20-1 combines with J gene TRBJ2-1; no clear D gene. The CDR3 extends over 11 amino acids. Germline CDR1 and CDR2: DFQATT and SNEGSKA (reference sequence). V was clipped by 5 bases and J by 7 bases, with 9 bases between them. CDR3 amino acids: CSAGAWNEQFF. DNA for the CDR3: TGCAGTGCTGGAGCTTGGAATGAGCAGTTCTTC.

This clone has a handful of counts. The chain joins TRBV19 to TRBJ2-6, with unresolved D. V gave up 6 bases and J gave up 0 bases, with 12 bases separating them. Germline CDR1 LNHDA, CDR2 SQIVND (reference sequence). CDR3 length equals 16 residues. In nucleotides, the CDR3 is TGTGCCAGTAGACTTTCCAGGATCTCTGGGGCCAACGTCCTGACTTTC. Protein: CASRLSRISGANVLTF.

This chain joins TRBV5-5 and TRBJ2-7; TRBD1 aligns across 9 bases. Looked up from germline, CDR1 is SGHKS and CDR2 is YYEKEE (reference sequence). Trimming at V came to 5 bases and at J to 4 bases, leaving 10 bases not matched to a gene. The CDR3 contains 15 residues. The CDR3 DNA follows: TGTGCCAGCAGAGACCGACAGGGGGGATCTTACGAGCAGTACTTC. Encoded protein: CASRDRQGGSYEQYF.

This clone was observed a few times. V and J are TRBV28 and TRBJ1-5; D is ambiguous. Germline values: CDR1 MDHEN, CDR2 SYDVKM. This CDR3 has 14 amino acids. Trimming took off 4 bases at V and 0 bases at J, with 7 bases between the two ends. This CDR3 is CASSSMVSNQPQHF. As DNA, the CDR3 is TGTGCCAGCAGTTCGATGGTTAGCAATCAGCCCCAGCATTTT. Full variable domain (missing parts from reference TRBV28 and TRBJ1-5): DVKVTQSSRYLVKRTGEKVFLECVQDMDHENMFWYRQDPGLGLRLIYFSYDVKMKEKGDIPEGYSVSREKKERFSLILESASTNQTSMYLCASSSMVSNQPQHFGDGTRLSIL.

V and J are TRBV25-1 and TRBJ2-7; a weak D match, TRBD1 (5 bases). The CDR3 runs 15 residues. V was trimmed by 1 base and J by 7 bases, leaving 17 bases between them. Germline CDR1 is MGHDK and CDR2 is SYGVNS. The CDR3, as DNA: TGTGCCAGCAGTGAATCCCAGGGCCCTCCTAGGGAGCAGTACTTC. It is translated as CASSESQGPPREQYF.

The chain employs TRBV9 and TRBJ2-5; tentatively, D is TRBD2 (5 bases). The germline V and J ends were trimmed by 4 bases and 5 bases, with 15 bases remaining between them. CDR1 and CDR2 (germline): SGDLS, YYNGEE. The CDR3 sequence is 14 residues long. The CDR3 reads CASSSGGSGETQYF. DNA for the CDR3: TGTGCCAGCAGCTCCGGCGGGTCGGGGGAGACCCAGTACTTC. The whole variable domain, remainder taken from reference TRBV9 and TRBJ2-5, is DSGVTQTPKHLITATGQRVTLRCSPRSGDLSVYWYQQSLDQGLQFLIQYYNGEERAKGNILERFSAQQFPDLHSELNLSSLELGDSALYFCASSSGGSGETQYFGPGTRLLVL.

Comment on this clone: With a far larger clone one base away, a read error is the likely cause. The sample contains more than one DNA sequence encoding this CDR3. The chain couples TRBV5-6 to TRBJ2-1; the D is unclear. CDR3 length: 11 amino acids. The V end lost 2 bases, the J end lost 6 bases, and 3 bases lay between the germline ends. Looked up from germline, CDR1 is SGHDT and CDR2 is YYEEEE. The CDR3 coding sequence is TGTGCCAGCAGCTTATCCAATGAGCAGTTCTTC. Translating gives CASSLSNEQFF. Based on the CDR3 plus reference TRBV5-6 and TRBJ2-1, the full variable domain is DAGVTQSPTHLIKTRGQQVTLRCSPKSGHDTVSWYQQALGQGPQFIFQYYEEEERQRGNFPDRFSGHQFPNYSSELNVNALLLGDSALYLCASSLSNEQFFGPGTRLTVL.

The CDR3 coding sequence is TGTGCCAGCAGCGTATGGGAGAACACCGGGGAGCTGTTTTTT. It encodes CASSVWENTGELFF. The V gene is TRBV9, the J gene TRBJ2-2; D not resolved. Per germline, CDR1 SGDLS and CDR2 YYNGEE. CDR3 length: 14 amino acids. Trimming cost V 1 base and J 1 base, with 5 bases left between them. Looking up the rest from reference TRBV9 and TRBJ2-2 gives the full variable domain: DSGVTQTPKHLITATGQRVTLRCSPRSGDLSVYWYQQSLDQGLQFLIQYYNGEERAKGNILERFSAQQFPDLHSELNLSSLELGDSALYFCASSVWENTGELFFGEGSRLTVL.